Listed here is a single T cell receptor beta chain. The data belong to a study of blood T cell repertoires in COVID-19. On the study more broadly: The origin of the acute and convalescent COVID-19 samples was the United States, Italy and Spain. T cells, B-cell-depleted T cells, or PBMCs supplied cDNA or gDNA.

The assay was immunoSEQ multiplex PCR, and TCRdb's table has in-frame clones only and misses some. Among some 130,000 clones, around 80% were seen once, and the ten largest hold 1.9%. This clonotype originated in a man between 65 and 85 years old with acute or convalescent COVID-19. Sequenced: peripheral blood.

CDR3 in amino acids: CASSRDITGELFF. The CDR3 DNA is TGCGCCAGCAGCCGAGACATCACCGGGGAGCTGTTTTTT. The chain links TRBV4-1 to TRBJ2-2; D ambiguous. V lost 4 bases and J 4 bases, leaving 7 bases between the germline ends. CDR3 size: 13 residues. Germline assignment: CDR1 MGHRA and CDR2 YSYEKL.